The T cell receptor beta chain described here comes from a study of blood T cell repertoires in COVID-19. Whole-study context: Specimens from acute and convalescent COVID-19 originated in the United States, Italy and Spain.

Between the trimmed V and J ends, which lost 2 bases and 0 bases, there was a span of 10 bases. Germline V gene data show CDR1 as SGHAT and CDR2 as FQNNGV. The CDR3 totals 15 residues. TCRdb keeps only in-frame clones here, not all; method: immunoSEQ multiplex PCR. The sample carries around 50,000 clones, 82% recorded once. In this sample, this clone turned up once. Material: peripheral blood. The genes are TRBV11-2 and TRBJ1-2, with a possible D match to TRBD1 (5 bases). The receptor comes from a man aged 35 to 55 with acute or convalescent COVID-19. This CDR3 is CASSLPTGSNYGYTF. Written as DNA, the CDR3 is TGTGCCAGCAGCTTACCAACAGGCTCTAACTATGGCTACACCTTC.